These 6 T cell receptor beta chains originate from one sample sequenced in a study of blood T cells in healthy people across ages. Sample-barcoded 5' priming and a J-beta primer mix drove a second PCR of 7 to 11 cycles. TCRdb processed the 5' RACE reads anew with MiXCR; each CDR3 protein has one entry. This table has roughly 1.5 million distinct CDR3 sequences, 40% to 45% appearing once. Specimen: blood. All receptors come from a young woman in good health.

The rearrangement joins TRBV15 to TRBJ1-1; TRBD1 might be the D (6 bases). This CDR3 spans 14 amino acids. The V end was cut by 4 bases, the J end by 0 bases, with 9 bases between. Germline CDR1 LNHNV, CDR2 YYDKDF (reference sequence). The CDR3 DNA reads as TGTGCCACCAGCACGGGACACCTGAACACTGAAGCTTTCTTT. It codes for CATSTGHLNTEAFF. The full variable domain, with the rest looked up from reference TRBV15 and TRBJ1-1, is DAMVIQNPRYQVTQFGKPVTLSCSQTLNHNVMYWYQQKSSQAPKLLFHYYDKDFNNEADTPDNFQSRRPNTSFCFLDIRSPGLGDTAMYLCATSTGHLNTEAFFGQGTRLTVV.

This clonotype was observed a few times. The chain combines TRBV2 with TRBJ2-1; possibly TRBD2 for D (5 bases). The V gene's germline CDR1 is SNHLY and CDR2 FYNNEI. This CDR3 has 15 residues. V lost 10 bases, J lost 0 bases, and 16 bases lay in between. DNA for the CDR3: TGTGCCAACAAACTAGATCAGAGCTCCTACAATGAGCAGTTCTTC. Protein product: CANKLDQSSYNEQFF. Looking up the rest from reference TRBV2 and TRBJ2-1 gives the full variable domain: EPEVTQTPSHQVTQMGQEVILRCVPISNHLYFYWYRQILGQKVEFLVSFYNNEISEKSEIFDDQFSVERPDGSNFTLKIRSTKLEDSAMYFCANKLDQSSYNEQFFGPGTRLTVL.

The gene calls are TRBV20-1 and TRBJ1-1, with TRBD1 as a possible D gene (6 bases). Per germline, CDR1 DFQATT and CDR2 SNEGSKA (reference sequence). V gave up 6 bases and J gave up 0 bases, with 11 bases separating them. This CDR3 comprises 13 residues. The CDR3 bases are TGCAGTGCCTCTGGGGGCATGAACACTGAAGCTTTCTTT. Translated, it gives CSASGGMNTEAFF.

This clonotype appeared a few times. The rearrangement uses TRBV7-9 and TRBJ2-1; perhaps TRBD1 as D (6 bases). CDR1 and CDR2 from the germline V gene are SEHNR and FQNEAQ (reference sequence). The CDR3 loop spans 15 amino acids. The V end lost 1 base, the J end lost 5 bases, and 12 bases lay between the germline ends. The CDR3 bases are TGTGCCAGCAGCTTAGTTCAGGGGCGAGACAATGAGCAGTTCTTC. This gives the protein CASSLVQGRDNEQFF.

The V call is TRBV7-6, the J call TRBJ1-2, with no clear D. This CDR3 has 13 amino acids. Germline V CDR1 and CDR2: SGHVS, FNYEAQ. V was cut by 5 bases and J by 6 bases, with 13 bases left in between. The chain's CDR3 is CASSLTYADGYTF. Here the CDR3 DNA reads TGTGCCAGCAGCCTAACGTACGCGGATGGCTACACCTTC.

CDR3 protein: CASSLVRLGTQYF. CDR3 coding DNA: TGTGCCAGCAGTTTAGTGCGATTGGGGACCCAGTACTTC. The chain has TRBV12-3 or TRBV12-4 and TRBJ2-7; no clear D gene. The J call may be wrong; the DNA end is better matched by TRBJ2-5. CDR3 length: 13 amino acids.